In its sample, the clone carrying this T cell receptor (beta chain) was seen a few times. One entry per CDR3 protein, called by TCRdb with MiXCR from the RT-PCR reads. The sample includes almost 700,000 distinct CDR3 sequences, about 14% of them seen just once. The CDR3 covers 15 residues. Trimming took 0 bases from V and 2 from J, leaving 10 bases between them. From germline, CDR1 is SGHNT and CDR2 YYREEE (reference sequence). J is TRBJ2-3 and V is TRBV5-4, with D possibly matching TRBD2 (6 bases). The TCR comes from a female donor in good health, serving as a healthy control. The sequencing sample was made of memory CD4+ T cells from blood. This chain's CDR3 is CASSLGGGNTDTQYF. CDR3 DNA: TGTGCCAGCAGCTTGGGTGGCGGGAACACAGATACGCAGTATTTT.